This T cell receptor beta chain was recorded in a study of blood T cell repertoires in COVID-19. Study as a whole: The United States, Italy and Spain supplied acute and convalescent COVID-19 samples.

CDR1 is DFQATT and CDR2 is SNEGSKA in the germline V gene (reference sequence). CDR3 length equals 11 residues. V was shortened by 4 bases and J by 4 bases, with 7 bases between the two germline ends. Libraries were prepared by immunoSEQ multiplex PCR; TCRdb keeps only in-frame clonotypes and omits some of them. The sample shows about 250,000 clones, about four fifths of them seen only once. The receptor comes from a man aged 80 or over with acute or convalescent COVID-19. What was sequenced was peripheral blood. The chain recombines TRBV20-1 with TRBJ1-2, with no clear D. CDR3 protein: CSAKRAYGYTF. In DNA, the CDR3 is TGCAGTGCTAAGCGGGCCTATGGCTACACCTTC.